One sample yielded the 27 T cell receptor beta chains listed below, sequenced in a study of CD8 T cells in Susac syndrome. RNA amounts of about 0.5 to 1 ug underwent reverse transcription with random hexamers. MiXCR, run by TCRdb on the immunoSEQ multiplex PCR reads, gives a single entry per CDR3 protein. The sample has 150,000 or so distinct CDR3 sequences, about 95% seen once. The sequenced material came from CD4+ T cells from PBMCs. The origin of the receptors is a human donor with Susac syndrome.

This clonotype has a single count. This chain connects TRBV24-1 to TRBJ2-1; TRBD1 is a possible D gene (5 bases). The CDR3 totals 14 residues. Trimming shortened V by 4 bases and J by 5 bases, and 11 bases separated the two germline ends. CDR1 is KGHDR and CDR2 is SFDVKD in the germline V gene. CDR3: CATSEAGSHNEQFF. The CDR3 region has the DNA TGTGCCACCAGTGAAGCAGGGTCCCACAATGAGCAGTTCTTC.

The J gene is TRBJ2-5, the V gene TRBV20-1; possibly TRBD2 for D (7 bases). The CDR3 contains 13 residues. The V end lost 7 bases, the J end lost 4 bases, and 16 bases lay between the germline ends. Germline V gene data show CDR1 as DFQATT and CDR2 as SNEGSKA (reference sequence). The CDR3 DNA sequence: TGCAGTGTCAGACGGGGGGCCGTAGAGACCCAGTACTTC. As protein: CSVRRGAVETQYF.

V and J are TRBV19 and TRBJ2-5, with D unclear. CDR3 length: 15 residues. With 0 bases removed from V and 3 bases from J, the gap between germline ends came to 11 bases. Germline assignment: CDR1 LNHDA and CDR2 SQIVND (reference sequence). The DNA of the CDR3 is TGTGCCAGTAGTATAGACCAACCAGGAGAAGAGACCCAGTACTTC. It yields the protein CASSIDQPGEETQYF.

J is TRBJ2-7 and V is TRBV7-2; D ambiguous. Trimming removed 2 bases at V and 6 bases at J, with 8 bases between. This CDR3 has 12 amino acids. From germline, CDR1 is SGHTA and CDR2 FQGNSA. CDR3 residues: CASSLKGREQYF. The CDR3, as DNA: TGTGCCAGCAGCTTAAAAGGGCGCGAGCAGTACTTC.

This sequence joins TRBV3-1 and TRBJ1-4; D is unclear. V was shortened by 1 base and J by 8 bases, with 8 bases between the two germline ends. The CDR3 totals 13 residues. Germline V lookup: CDR1 LGHDT, CDR2 YNNKEL (reference sequence). This chain's CDR3 is CASSQVLTEKLFF. The DNA of the CDR3 is TGTGCCAGCAGCCAAGTTCTGACAGAAAAACTGTTTTTT.

The chain uses TRBV9 and TRBJ2-6; the D gene could be TRBD1 or TRBD2 (5 bases each). V lost 0 bases and J 3 bases, leaving 7 bases between the germline ends. This CDR3 is 15 amino acids long. The germline CDR1 and CDR2 sequences are SGDLS and YYNGEE. CDR3 DNA: TGTGCCAGCAGCGTAGTGAGGGGTGGGGCCAACGTCCTGACTTTC. It codes for CASSVVRGGANVLTF.

The gene calls are TRBV15 and TRBJ2-3; D not resolved. This CDR3 comprises 12 residues. The germline V gene has CDR1 LNHNV and CDR2 YYDKDF (reference sequence). V gave up 3 bases and J gave up 3 bases, with 4 bases separating them. The CDR3 sequence: CATSRPTDTQYF. The CDR3 DNA sequence: TGTGCCACCAGCAGGCCTACAGATACGCAGTATTTT.

V gene TRBV12-3 or TRBV12-4 combines with J gene TRBJ1-4, with TRBD1 matching 7 bases. CDR3 length: 13 amino acids. After removal of 6 bases from V and 7 bases from J, the junction contained 5 bases not matched to a gene. CDR3 sequence: CASSMDRSEKLFF. The CDR3 DNA sequence: TGTGCCAGCAGCATGGACAGGAGTGAAAAACTGTTTTTT.

The chain employs TRBV11-2 and TRBJ2-5, with no clear D. Trimming cost V 2 bases and J 1 base, with 8 bases left between them. Germline-derived CDR1 and CDR2 are SGHAT and FQNNGV. The CDR3 is 14 amino acids. The CDR3 sequence is CASSLWGTQETQYF. DNA for the CDR3: TGTGCCAGCAGCTTATGGGGTACCCAAGAGACCCAGTACTTC.

This chain uses TRBV20-1 with TRBJ2-3; the match to TRBD2 covers 7 bases. The V segment lost 4 bases and the J segment 0 bases; nucleotides outside the gene matches: 7. CDR1 DFQATT and CDR2 SNEGSKA come from the germline V gene (reference sequence). The CDR3 loop spans 15 amino acids. The DNA of the CDR3 is TGCAGTGCTAATAACCCGGGGGGAAGCACAGATACGCAGTATTTT. It encodes CSANNPGGSTDTQYF.

This chain joins TRBV7-3 and TRBJ2-1; perhaps D is TRBD1 or TRBD2 (7 bases each). CDR1 is SGHTA and CDR2 is FQGTGA in the germline V gene. This CDR3 has 13 amino acids. Trimming stripped 5 bases from V and 4 bases from J, with 9 bases between. The CDR3 loop is CASSQGGYNEQFF. The CDR3 DNA is TGTGCCAGCAGCCAGGGGGGGTACAATGAGCAGTTCTTC.

The V call is TRBV20-1, the J call TRBJ2-3; 8 bases are a match to TRBD2. Germline assignment: CDR1 DFQATT and CDR2 SNEGSKA (reference sequence). J lost 4 bases, V lost 7 bases, and 7 bases had no gene match. The CDR3 is made up of 13 amino acids. For the CDR3, the DNA is TGCAGTGGGAGACGGGGGGGTGCAGATACGCAGTATTTT. Translation gives CSGRRGGADTQYF.

The chain employs TRBV2 and TRBJ2-7; no definite D call. This CDR3 is built from 10 residues. CDR1 and CDR2 from the germline V gene are SNHLY and FYNNEI. The V end was cut by 5 bases, the J end by 4 bases, with 3 bases between. The CDR3 sequence: CASSLYEQYF. In DNA form, the CDR3 reads TGTGCCAGCAGTTTATACGAGCAGTACTTC. Using reference TRBV2 and TRBJ2-7 for the parts outside the CDR3, the full variable domain is EPEVTQTPSHQVTQMGQEVILRCVPISNHLYFYWYRQILGQKVEFLVSFYNNEISEKSEIFDDQFSVERPDGSNFTLKIRSTKLEDSAMYFCASSLYEQYFGPGTRLTVT.

The chain uses TRBV29-1 and TRBJ1-2; 7 bases map to TRBD1. Trimming cost V 7 bases and J 3 bases; bases outside gene matches: 5. The CDR3 totals 12 residues. Looked up from germline, CDR1 is SQVTM and CDR2 is ANQGSEA. The CDR3 protein is CSGGDRDYGYTF. CDR3 bases: TGCAGCGGGGGGGACAGAGACTATGGCTACACCTTC.

The chain employs TRBV12-3 or TRBV12-4 and TRBJ1-2; D is perhaps TRBD1 (5 bases). The CDR3 is made up of 13 amino acids. Trimming left V 4 bases short and J 5 bases short, with 11 bases between. CDR3 DNA sequence: TGTGCCAGCAGTTCCGCGGGACGGTATGGCTACACCTTC. It specifies CASSSAGRYGYTF.

This clonotype came up once. This chain links TRBV12-3 or TRBV12-4 with TRBJ2-5; D is unclear. The germline V and J ends were trimmed by 3 bases and 3 bases, with 5 bases remaining between them. The CDR3 totals 12 residues. CDR3 loop: CASSFLEETQYF. Written as DNA, the CDR3 is TGTGCCAGCAGTTTCCTCGAAGAGACCCAGTACTTC.

The J gene is TRBJ2-7, the V gene TRBV7-6, with D unresolved. CDR1 is SGHVS, CDR2 FNYEAQ, per germline. Trimming took 1 base from V and 4 from J, leaving 14 bases between them. The CDR3 contains 15 residues. CDR3 in DNA: TGTGCCAGCAGCTTAGGGCCGGGTCCCCAATACGAGCAGTACTTC. Translating it yields CASSLGPGPQYEQYF.

The V gene is TRBV24-1, the J gene TRBJ2-1, with unresolved D. V lost 0 bases and J 4 bases, leaving 3 bases between the germline ends. CDR3 length: 13 residues. The V gene's germline CDR1 is KGHDR and CDR2 SFDVKD. The CDR3 DNA reads TGTGCCACCAGTGATTTGTGGTACAATGAGCAGTTCTTC. This encodes CATSDLWYNEQFF.

This clonotype turned up a few times. At one end the junction does not follow the germline gene, possibly because of a read error. The chain employs TRBV7-7 and TRBJ2-1, with 11 bases aligning to TRBD2. CDR1 and CDR2 (germline): SSHAT, FNYEAQ (reference sequence). CDR3 size: 15 residues. The CDR3 DNA sequence: TGTGCTAGCAGCCTAGCGGGAGGCGTCTACAATGAGCAGTTCTTC. Encoded protein: CASSLAGGVYNEQFF. The variable domain in full, completed from reference TRBV7-7 and TRBJ2-1, reads GAGVSQSPRYKVTKRGQDVTLRCDPISSHATLYWYQQALGQGPEFLTYFNYEAQPDKSGLPSDRFSAERPEGSISTLTIQRTEQRDSAMYRCASSLAGGVYNEQFFGPGTRLTVL.

This clonotype appeared a single time. The rearrangement joins TRBV3-1 to TRBJ2-7, with D unclear. Germline V gene data show CDR1 as LGHDT and CDR2 as YNNKEL (reference sequence). V lost 6 bases and J 0 bases, leaving 9 bases between the germline ends. The length of the CDR3 is 13 residues. CDR3 sequence: CASSARISYEQYF. The CDR3 nucleotides read TGTGCCAGCAGTGCTCGTATCTCCTACGAGCAGTACTTC.

V is TRBV5-1 and J is TRBJ2-5, with 8 bases matching TRBD1. The V gene end was trimmed by 4 bases and the J gene end by 7 bases; junction bases not matched to a gene: 15. Germline assignment: CDR1 SGHRS and CDR2 YFSETQ. The CDR3 extends over 16 amino acids. The CDR3 DNA reads TGCGCCAGCAGCCGCGAGGGACAGGCCGTCGTGGGGACCCAGTACTTC. Protein sequence: CASSREGQAVVGTQYF.

The rearrangement uses TRBV6-4 and TRBJ2-3; D possibly matches TRBD1 or TRBD2 (6 bases each). The CDR3 is 15 residues long. Trimming removed 3 bases at V and 2 bases at J, with 12 bases between. Germline CDR1 is MRHNA and CDR2 is SNTAGT. CDR3: CASSEEGGPTDTQYF. The CDR3 nucleotides are TGTGCCAGCAGTGAAGAGGGGGGACCCACAGATACGCAGTATTTT.

The table lists this clonotype with a count of one. The chain recombines TRBV5-1 with TRBJ2-1, with D perhaps matching TRBD2 (6 bases). Trimming left V 4 bases short and J 9 bases short, with 11 bases between. Germline values: CDR1 SGHRS, CDR2 YFSETQ. The CDR3 is 12 amino acids. CDR3: CASSDLAIEQFF. The CDR3 DNA reads as TGCGCCAGCAGCGACCTAGCGATTGAGCAGTTCTTC.

CDR3 nucleotides: TGCAGTGCTTACGCCTCTAACTATGGCTACACCTTC. This encodes CSAYASNYGYTF. V gene TRBV20-1 combines with J gene TRBJ1-2; D unresolved. Germline values: CDR1 DFQATT, CDR2 SNEGSKA (reference sequence). The CDR3 loop spans 12 amino acids. The V end was cut by 5 bases, the J end by 0 bases, with 7 bases between.

The V and J genes are TRBV5-1 and TRBJ1-6; TRBD1 is a possible D gene (6 bases). This CDR3 contains 15 residues. Germline V gene sequence: CDR1 SGHRS, CDR2 YFSETQ. The V end lost 1 base, the J end lost 6 bases, and 11 bases lay between the germline ends. For the CDR3, the DNA is TGCGCCAGCAGCTTGTCCGGGGGCCTTAATTCACCCCTCCACTTT. Residues: CASSLSGGLNSPLHF.

The chain joins TRBV6-6 to TRBJ2-7, with D maybe TRBD1 (6 bases). Germline V gene sequence: CDR1 MNHNY, CDR2 SVGAGI (reference sequence). V dropped 6 bases and J dropped 1 base, with 10 bases sitting between them. The CDR3 length is 13 residues. The CDR3 nucleotides read TGTGCCAGCAGGGACAGCCTGTCCTACGAGCAGTACTTC. Amino acids: CASRDSLSYEQYF.

The chain links TRBV20-1 to TRBJ1-1; D gene unclear. The CDR3 spans 13 residues. Germline CDR1 and CDR2: DFQATT and SNEGSKA (reference sequence). Trimming shortened V by 4 bases and J by 1 base, and 10 bases separated the two germline ends. In DNA form, the CDR3 reads TGCAGTGCTAAAGGACGGAAGAACACTGAAGCTTTCTTT. Translation: CSAKGRKNTEAFF.